This TCR beta chain was profiled in a study of shared clonotypes between healthy human individuals. Looking at the study overall: The study used three CD4 naive, three CD4 memory, two CD8 naive and one CD8 memory plate per donor.

Study conclusions and caveats: Sampling included only blood; tissue repertoires likely differ.

With 10 bases removed from V and 6 bases from J, the gap between germline ends came to 19 bases. Germline V gives CDR1 SNHLY, CDR2 FYNNEI. This CDR3 has 14 amino acids. This clone was seen a handful of times. Its matching antigen is unknown. CD4+ cells yielded CD45RA+ naive and CD45RA-negative memory subsets. In the study's own analysis: ImmunoSEQ sequences covered only the junction and lacked quality scores; filtering therefore differed. The table came from immunoSEQ multiplex PCR; TCRdb's copy has only in-frame clones and leaves some out. D and trimming come from the DNA, and the V and J calls and clone size come from that table. The profile shows over a million clones, approximately 80% of them singletons.

The sequenced sample consisted of memory CD4+ T cells from PBMCs. The subset denotes: CD45RA-negative fraction. V usage is TRBV2 and J usage is TRBJ2-1; the D gene could be TRBD1 or TRBD2 (5 bases each). The TCR comes from a man between 18 and 35 years old in good health. Some clones in this sample may be carry-over from other donors' samples. The CDR3 loop is CATEGSRKGNEQFF. Here the CDR3 DNA reads TGTGCCACCGAGGGGTCTAGGAAGGGCAATGAGCAGTTCTTC.